This T cell receptor (beta chain) was retrieved from a study of CD8 T cells in ankylosing spondylitis. Study-level findings and limits: Certain motif variants had earlier been reported in reactive arthritis synovial fluid and blood.

This clonotype was seen ten or more times. Its antigen remains unidentified. Construction of TCR beta libraries was performed using quantitative 5'-RACE with molecular barcodes. TCRdb recomputed calls from the 5' RACE reads with MiXCR, one row per CDR3 protein. The sample lists under 300,000 distinct CDR3 sequences, under 12% occurring once. Sample: blood, either unsorted or a sorted T cell fraction (not recorded which). The source is a male donor with ankylosing spondylitis or in good health (not recorded which).

The chain's CDR3 is CASSPQERGGYTF. The CDR3 DNA reads as TGCGCCAGCAGCCCACAGGAGCGTGGGGGCTACACCTTC. The chain recombines TRBV5-1 with TRBJ1-2; weak D call: TRBD1 (5 bases). V lost 4 bases and J 8 bases, leaving 15 bases between the germline ends. CDR1 and CDR2 from the germline V gene are SGHRS and YFSETQ. This CDR3 contains 13 residues.